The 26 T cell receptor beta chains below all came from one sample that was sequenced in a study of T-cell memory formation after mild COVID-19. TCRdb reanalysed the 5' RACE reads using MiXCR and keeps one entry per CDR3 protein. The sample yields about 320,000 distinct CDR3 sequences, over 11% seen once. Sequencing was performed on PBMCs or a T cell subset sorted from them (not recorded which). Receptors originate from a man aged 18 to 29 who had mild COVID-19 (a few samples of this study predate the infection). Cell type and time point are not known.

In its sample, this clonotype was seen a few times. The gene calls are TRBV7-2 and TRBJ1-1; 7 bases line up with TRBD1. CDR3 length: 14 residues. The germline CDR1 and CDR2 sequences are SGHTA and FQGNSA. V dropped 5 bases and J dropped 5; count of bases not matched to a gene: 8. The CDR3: CASSPRQGLTEAFF. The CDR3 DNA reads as TGTGCCAGCAGCCCTCGACAGGGCTTAACTGAAGCTTTCTTT.

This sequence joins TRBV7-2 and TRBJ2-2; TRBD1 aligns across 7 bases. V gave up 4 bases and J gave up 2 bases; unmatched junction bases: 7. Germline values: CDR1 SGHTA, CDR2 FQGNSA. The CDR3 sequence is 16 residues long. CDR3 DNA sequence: TGTGCCAGCAGCTGGCCGGGACAGAAAAACACCGGGGAGCTGTTTTTT. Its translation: CASSWPGQKNTGELFF.

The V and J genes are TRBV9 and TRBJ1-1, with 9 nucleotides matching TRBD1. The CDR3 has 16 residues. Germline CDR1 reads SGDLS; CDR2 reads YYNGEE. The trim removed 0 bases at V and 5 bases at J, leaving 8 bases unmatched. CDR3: CASSVGPQGAGTEAFF. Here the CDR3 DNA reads TGTGCCAGCAGCGTAGGACCACAGGGGGCTGGTACTGAAGCTTTCTTT.

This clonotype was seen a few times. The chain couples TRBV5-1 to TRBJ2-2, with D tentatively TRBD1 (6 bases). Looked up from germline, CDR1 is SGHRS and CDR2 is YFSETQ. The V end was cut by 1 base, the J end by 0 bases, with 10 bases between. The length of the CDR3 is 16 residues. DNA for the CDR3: TGCGCCAGCAGCTTGAGGGACACGACGAACACCGGGGAGCTGTTTTTT. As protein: CASSLRDTTNTGELFF.

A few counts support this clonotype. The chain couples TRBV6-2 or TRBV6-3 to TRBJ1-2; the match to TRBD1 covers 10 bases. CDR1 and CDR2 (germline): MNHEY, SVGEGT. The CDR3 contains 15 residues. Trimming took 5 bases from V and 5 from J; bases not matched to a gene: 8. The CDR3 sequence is CASSTGQGMGYGYTF. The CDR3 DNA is TGTGCCAGCAGTACGGGACAGGGGATGGGGTATGGCTACACCTTC.

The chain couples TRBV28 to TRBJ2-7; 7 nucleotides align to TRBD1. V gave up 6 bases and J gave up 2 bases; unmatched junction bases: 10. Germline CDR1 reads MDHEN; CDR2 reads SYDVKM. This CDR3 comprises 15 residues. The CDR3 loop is CASSGPTGTAYEQYV. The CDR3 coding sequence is TGTGCCAGCAGCGGCCCTACCGGGACAGCCTACGAGCAGTACGTC.

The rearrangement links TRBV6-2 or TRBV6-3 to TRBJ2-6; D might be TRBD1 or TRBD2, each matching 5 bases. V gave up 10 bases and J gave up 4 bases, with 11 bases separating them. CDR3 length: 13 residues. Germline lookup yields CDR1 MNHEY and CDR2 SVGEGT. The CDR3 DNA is TGTGCCACCCCGGGGCCAGGGGCCAACGTCCTGACTTTC. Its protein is CATPGPGANVLTF.

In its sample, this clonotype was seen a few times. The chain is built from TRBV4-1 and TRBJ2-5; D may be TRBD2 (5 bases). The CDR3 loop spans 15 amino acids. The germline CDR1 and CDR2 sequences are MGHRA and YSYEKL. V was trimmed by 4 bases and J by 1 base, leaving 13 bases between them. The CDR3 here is CASSLGHSGQETQYF. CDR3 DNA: TGCGCCAGCAGCCTGGGTCACAGCGGCCAAGAGACCCAGTACTTC.

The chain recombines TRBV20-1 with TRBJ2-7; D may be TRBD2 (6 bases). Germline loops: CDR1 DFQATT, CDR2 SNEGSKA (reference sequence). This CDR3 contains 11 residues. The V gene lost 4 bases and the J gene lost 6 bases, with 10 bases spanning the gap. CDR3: CSAIGGGEQYV. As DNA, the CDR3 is TGCAGTGCTATCGGGGGAGGCGAGCAGTACGTC.

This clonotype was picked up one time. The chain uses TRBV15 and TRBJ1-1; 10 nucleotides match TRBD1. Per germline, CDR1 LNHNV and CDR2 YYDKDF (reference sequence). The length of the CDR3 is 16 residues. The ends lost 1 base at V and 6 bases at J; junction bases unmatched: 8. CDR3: CATSRVGDRGRAEAFF. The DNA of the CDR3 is TGTGCCACCAGCAGAGTTGGGGACAGGGGCAGGGCTGAAGCTTTCTTT.

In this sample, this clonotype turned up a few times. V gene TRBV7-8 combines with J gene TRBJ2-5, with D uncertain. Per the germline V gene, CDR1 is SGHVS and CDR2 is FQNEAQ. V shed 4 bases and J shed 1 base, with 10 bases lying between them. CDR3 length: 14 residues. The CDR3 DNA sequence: TGTGCCAGCAGCTCTGAACAGCGCCAAGAGACCCAGTACTTC. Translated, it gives CASSSEQRQETQYF.

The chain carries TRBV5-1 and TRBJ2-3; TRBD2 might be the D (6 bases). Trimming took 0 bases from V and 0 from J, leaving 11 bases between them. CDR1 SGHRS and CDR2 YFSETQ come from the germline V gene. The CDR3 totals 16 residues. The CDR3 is CASSLAAGTSTDTQYF. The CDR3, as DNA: TGCGCCAGCAGCTTGGCCGCGGGGACTAGCACAGATACGCAGTATTTT.

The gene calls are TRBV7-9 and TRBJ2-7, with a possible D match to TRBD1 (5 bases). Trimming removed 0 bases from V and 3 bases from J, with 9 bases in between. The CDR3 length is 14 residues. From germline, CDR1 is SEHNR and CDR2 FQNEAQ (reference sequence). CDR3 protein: CASSLALDSYEQYF. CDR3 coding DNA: TGTGCCAGCAGCTTAGCGCTCGACAGCTACGAGCAGTACTTC.

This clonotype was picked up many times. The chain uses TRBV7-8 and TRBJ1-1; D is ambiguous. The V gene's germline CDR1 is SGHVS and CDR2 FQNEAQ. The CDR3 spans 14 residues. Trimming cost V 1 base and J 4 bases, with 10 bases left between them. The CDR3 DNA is TGTGCCAGCAGCTTAGGTGTATTTAGCACTGAAGCTTTCTTT. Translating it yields CASSLGVFSTEAFF.

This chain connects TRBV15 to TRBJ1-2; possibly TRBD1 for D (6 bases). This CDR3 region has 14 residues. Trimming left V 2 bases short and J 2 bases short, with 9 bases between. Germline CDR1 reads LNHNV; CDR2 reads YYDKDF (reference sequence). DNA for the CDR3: TGTGCCACCAGCAGACCTGGACAGAACTATGGCTACACCTTC. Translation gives CATSRPGQNYGYTF.

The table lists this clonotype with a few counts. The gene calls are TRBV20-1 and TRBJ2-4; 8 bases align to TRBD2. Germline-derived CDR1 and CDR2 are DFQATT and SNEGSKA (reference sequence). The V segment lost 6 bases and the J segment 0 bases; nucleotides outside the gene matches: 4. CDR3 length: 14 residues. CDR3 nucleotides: TGCAGTGCCAGTCGGGGGGGAGCCAAAAACATTCAGTACTTC. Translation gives CSASRGGAKNIQYF.

CDR3: CASRRDRGDTEAFF. The CDR3 nucleotides read TGTGCCAGCAGGCGGGACAGGGGAGACACTGAAGCTTTCTTT. The J gene is TRBJ1-1, the V gene TRBV6-5, with 10 bases fitting TRBD1. J gave up 3 bases and V 6 bases, and 4 bases lay outside the gene matches. Looked up from germline, CDR1 is MNHEY and CDR2 is SVGAGI. This CDR3 has 14 amino acids.

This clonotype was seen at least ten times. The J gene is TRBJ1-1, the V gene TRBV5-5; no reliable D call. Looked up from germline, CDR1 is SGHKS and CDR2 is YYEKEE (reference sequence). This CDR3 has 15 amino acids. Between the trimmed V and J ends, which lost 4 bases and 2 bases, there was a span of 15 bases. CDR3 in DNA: TGTGCCAGCAGCCCCGATGGCCCCCCCAACACTGAAGCTTTCTTT. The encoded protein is CASSPDGPPNTEAFF.

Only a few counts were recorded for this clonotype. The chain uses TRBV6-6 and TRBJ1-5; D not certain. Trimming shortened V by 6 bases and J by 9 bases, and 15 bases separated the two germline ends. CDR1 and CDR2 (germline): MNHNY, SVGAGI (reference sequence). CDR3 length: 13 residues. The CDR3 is CASSRPGNGPQHF. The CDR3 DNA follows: TGTGCCAGCAGCCGACCGGGTAACGGGCCCCAGCATTTT.

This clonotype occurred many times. The DNA for the CDR3 is TGTGCCAGCAGCCTAACCCGCGTGGAGACCCAGTACTTC. It encodes CASSLTRVETQYF. This chain links TRBV5-6 with TRBJ2-5; D call uncertain. V dropped 4 bases and J dropped 5 bases, with 12 bases sitting between them. Germline loops: CDR1 SGHDT, CDR2 YYEEEE. This CDR3 spans 13 amino acids.

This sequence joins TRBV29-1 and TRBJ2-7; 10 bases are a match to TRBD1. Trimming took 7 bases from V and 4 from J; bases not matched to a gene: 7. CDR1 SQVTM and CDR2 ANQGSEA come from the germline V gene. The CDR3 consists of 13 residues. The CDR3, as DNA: TGCAGCGCGGGACAGGGGACAGATTACGAGCAGTACTTC. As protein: CSAGQGTDYEQYF.

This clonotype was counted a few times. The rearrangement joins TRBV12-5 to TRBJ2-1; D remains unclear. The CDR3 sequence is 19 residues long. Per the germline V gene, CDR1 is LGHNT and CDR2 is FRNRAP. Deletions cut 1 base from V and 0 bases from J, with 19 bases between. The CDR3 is CASGLDQVKPGSSYNEQFF. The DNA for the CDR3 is TGTGCTAGTGGTTTGGACCAGGTTAAGCCCGGTAGCTCCTACAATGAGCAGTTCTTC.

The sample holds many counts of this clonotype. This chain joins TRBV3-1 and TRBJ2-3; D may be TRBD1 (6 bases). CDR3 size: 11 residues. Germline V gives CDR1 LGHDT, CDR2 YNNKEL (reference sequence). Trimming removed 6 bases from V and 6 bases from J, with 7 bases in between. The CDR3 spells CASSQGDTQYF. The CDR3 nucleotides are TGTGCCAGCAGTCAGGGGGATACGCAGTATTTT.

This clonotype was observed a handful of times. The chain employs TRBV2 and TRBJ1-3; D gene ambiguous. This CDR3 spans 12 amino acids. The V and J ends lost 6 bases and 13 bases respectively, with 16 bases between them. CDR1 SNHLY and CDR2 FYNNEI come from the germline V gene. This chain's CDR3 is CASSLGRNLIYF. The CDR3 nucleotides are TGTGCCAGCAGCCTAGGACGGAACTTAATATATTTT.

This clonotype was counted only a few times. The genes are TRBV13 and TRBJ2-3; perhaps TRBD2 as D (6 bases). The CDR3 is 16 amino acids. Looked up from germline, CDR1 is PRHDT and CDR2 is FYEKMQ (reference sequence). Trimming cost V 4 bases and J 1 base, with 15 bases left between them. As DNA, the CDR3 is TGTGCCAGCAGCTCCCCCGGGCGGGGCGGCACAGATACGCAGTATTTT. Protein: CASSSPGRGGTDTQYF. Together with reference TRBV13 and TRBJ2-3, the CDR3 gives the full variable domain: AAGVIQSPRHLIKEKRETATLKCYPIPRHDTVYWYQQGPGQDPQFLISFYEKMQSDKGSIPDRFSAQQFSDYHSELNMSSLELGDSALYFCASSSPGRGGTDTQYFGPGTRLTVL.

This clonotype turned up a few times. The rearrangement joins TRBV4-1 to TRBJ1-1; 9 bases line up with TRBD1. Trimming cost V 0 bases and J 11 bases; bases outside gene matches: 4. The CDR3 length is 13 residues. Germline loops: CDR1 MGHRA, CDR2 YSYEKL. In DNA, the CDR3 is TGCGCCAGCAGCCAAGAGGGGACAGGGCGGGCTTTCTTT. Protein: CASSQEGTGRAFF.